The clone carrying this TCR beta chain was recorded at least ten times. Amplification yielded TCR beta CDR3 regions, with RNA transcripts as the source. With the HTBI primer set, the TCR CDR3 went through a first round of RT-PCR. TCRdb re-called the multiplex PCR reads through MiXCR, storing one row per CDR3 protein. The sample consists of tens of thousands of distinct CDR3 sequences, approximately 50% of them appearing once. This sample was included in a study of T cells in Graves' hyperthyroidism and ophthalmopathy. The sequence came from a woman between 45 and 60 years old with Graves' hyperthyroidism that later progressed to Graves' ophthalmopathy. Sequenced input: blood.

CDR3 amino acids: CACGGQMNSPLHF. CDR3 nucleotide sequence: TGTGCCTGCGGTGGGCAAATGAATTCACCCCTCCACTTT. The genes are TRBV30 and TRBJ1-6; D remains ambiguous. Deletions cut 6 bases from V and 7 bases from J, with 13 bases between. The CDR3 spans 13 residues. Germline V gene lookup returns CDR1 GTSNPN and CDR2 SVGIG (reference sequence).